The next 28 T cell receptor beta chains were all read from a single sample in a study of T cells in Graves' hyperthyroidism and ophthalmopathy. The TCR beta CDR3 regions underwent amplification using RNA transcripts as the source. HTBI primers were employed in a first-round RT-PCR of the TCR CDR3. TCRdb reprocessed the multiplex PCR reads with MiXCR, giving one entry per CDR3 protein. The sample has some 360,000 distinct CDR3 sequences, around a sixth seen once. Sequencing input: blood. These receptors all come from a woman between 35 and 50 years old with Graves' ophthalmopathy.

This clonotype turned up a few times. V is TRBV6-1 and J is TRBJ1-5, with D perhaps matching TRBD1 (6 bases). V lost 1 base, J lost 6 bases, and 13 bases lay in between. This CDR3 contains 15 residues. Germline-derived CDR1 and CDR2 are MNHNS and SASEGT. The CDR3 coding sequence is TGTGCCAGCAGTGAAGGTCTGGGGGCAGGTCAGCCCCAGCATTTT. Its protein is CASSEGLGAGQPQHF.

This clonotype was seen at least ten times. The gene calls are TRBV20-1 and TRBJ2-7, with 7 bases lining up with TRBD2. CDR1 is DFQATT, CDR2 SNEGSKA, per germline (reference sequence). Trimming removed 6 bases from V and 7 bases from J; junction bases left unmatched: 21. This CDR3 comprises 16 residues. The CDR3 region is CSADSRIIGRIGEQYF. For the CDR3, the DNA is TGCAGTGCCGATAGTCGAATTATCGGGAGGATTGGGGAGCAGTACTTC.

The table lists this clonotype with many counts. The chain employs TRBV6-7 and TRBJ1-5, with D unclear. TRBV6-7 is recorded as an ORF, its role being uncertain. The V end lost 8 bases, the J end lost 7 bases, and 24 bases lay between the germline ends. The CDR3 spans 16 residues. The CDR3 nucleotides read TGTGCCAGCGCCCCACCTCAAGGCCCCTGTCGGCAGCCCCAGCATTTT. Amino acids: CASAPPQGPCRQPQHF.

This clonotype was recorded at least ten times. The chain uses TRBV6-5 and TRBJ2-2; TRBD2 might be the D (6 bases). Germline CDR1 reads MNHEY; CDR2 reads SVGAGI. The CDR3 length is 17 residues. The germline V and J ends were trimmed by 0 bases and 4 bases, with 15 bases remaining between them. CDR3 DNA sequence: TGTGCCAGCAGTTACTCCGGGACTCAGGCGGGCACCGGGGAGCTGTTTTTT. Translation: CASSYSGTQAGTGELFF.

This clonotype occurred many times. The chain is built from TRBV29-1 and TRBJ2-5; weak D call: TRBD2 (6 bases). The germline V gene has CDR1 SQVTM and CDR2 ANQGSEA. The CDR3 sequence is 14 residues long. Between the trimmed V and J ends, which lost 2 bases and 4 bases, there was a span of 14 bases. The CDR3 DNA reads as TGCAGCGTTGAAATCCTCGGGGGTGGAGAGACCCAGTACTTC. This codes for CSVEILGGGETQYF.

This clonotype has ten or more counts. This chain joins TRBV20-1 and TRBJ1-5; no clear D gene. Deletions cut 0 bases from V and 2 bases from J, with 8 bases between. The CDR3 totals 14 residues. The germline V gene encodes CDR1 DFQATT and CDR2 SNEGSKA (reference sequence). CDR3 DNA sequence: TGCAGTGCTAGAGATATCTCCGGCAATCAGCCCCAGCATTTT. Its protein product is CSARDISGNQPQHF.

The table lists this clonotype with many counts. V is TRBV15 and J is TRBJ2-7; D is possibly TRBD1 (6 bases). The CDR3 is 13 amino acids. Trimming pared 3 bases from V and 4 bases from J, leaving 10 bases between. Germline V gene data show CDR1 as LNHNV and CDR2 as YYDKDF (reference sequence). The CDR3 loop reads CATSSQDSYEQYF. In DNA, the CDR3 is TGTGCCACCAGCAGTCAGGACAGTTACGAGCAGTACTTC.

This clonotype was detected many times. The CDR3 spells CASKHGKTQYF. CDR3 nucleotides: TGTGCCAGCAAACACGGAAAGACCCAGTACTTC. The chain couples TRBV6-1 to TRBJ2-5; D is undetermined. The CDR3 is 11 residues long. CDR1 is MNHNS and CDR2 is SASEGT in the germline V gene. The V and J ends lost 7 bases and 6 bases respectively, with 9 bases between them.

This clonotype was counted at least ten times. The V and J genes are TRBV25-1 and TRBJ2-6; D is unresolved. CDR1 and CDR2 (germline): MGHDK, SYGVNS. V was clipped by 6 bases and J by 0 bases, with 6 bases between them. The CDR3 is made up of 14 amino acids. CDR3 loop: CASRKSSGANVLTF. DNA for the CDR3: TGTGCCAGCAGAAAGAGCTCTGGGGCCAACGTCCTGACTTTC.

This clonotype appeared many times. The chain uses TRBV12-3 or TRBV12-4 and TRBJ2-7; D gene unclear. The V end was cut by 5 bases, the J end by 0 bases, with 17 bases between. This CDR3 contains 16 residues. The chain's CDR3 is CASSQRLRTRSYEQYF. The CDR3 region has the DNA TGTGCCAGCAGTCAACGGTTACGTACCCGCTCCTACGAGCAGTACTTC.

This clonotype showed up many times. This chain connects TRBV6-1 to TRBJ2-1, with TRBD2 matching 11 bases. In germline, CDR1 is MNHNS, CDR2 SASEGT. V trimming: 4 bases; J trimming: 7 bases; junction bases outside the gene matches: 9. The CDR3 is 16 residues long. CDR3 protein: CASSALTSGIGNEQFF. DNA for the CDR3: TGTGCCAGCAGTGCGCTGACTAGCGGGATCGGGAATGAGCAGTTCTTC.

The table lists this clonotype with many counts. V and J are TRBV27 and TRBJ2-7, with TRBD2 identical over 9 bases. This CDR3 spans 15 amino acids. Per the germline V gene, CDR1 is MNHEY and CDR2 is SMNVEV (reference sequence). With 3 bases clipped from V and 2 bases from J, the junction kept 5 bases outside the gene matches. CDR3 sequence: CASSFLAGPTYEQYF. The CDR3 DNA reads TGTGCCAGCAGTTTTCTAGCGGGGCCAACCTACGAGCAGTACTTC.

The sample holds many counts of this clonotype. Here the CDR3 omits its conserved ending phenylalanine or tryptophan, so a read error is the likely source. V and J are TRBV6-1 and TRBJ2-5; D uncertain. Germline CDR1 reads MNHNS; CDR2 reads SASEGT. The CDR3 extends over 11 amino acids. Trimming took off 6 bases at V and 5 bases at J, with 7 bases between the two ends. This CDR3 reads CASRSEETQYL. The CDR3 DNA reads as TGTGCCAGCAGATCCGAGGAGACCCAGTACCTC.

A word on this clonotype: This may arise from a read error, as a much more abundant clone is one base away. The V gene is TRBV11-2, the J gene TRBJ1-5, with D unclear. Germline values: CDR1 SGHAT, CDR2 FQNNGV. This CDR3 is 18 amino acids long. Trimming took 4 bases from V and 0 from J, leaving 19 bases between them. The CDR3 loop is CASSSVSGRFYSNQPQHF. In nucleotides, the CDR3 is TGTGCCAGCAGCTCCGTTTCTGGCAGGTTCTATAGCAATCAGCCCCAGCATTTT.

This clonotype occurred many times. The chain combines TRBV5-1 with TRBJ2-7, with 9 bases that match TRBD2. V dropped 3 bases and J dropped 2; count of bases not matched to a gene: 9. CDR3 length: 16 residues. Germline CDR1 SGHRS, CDR2 YFSETQ. In DNA, the CDR3 is TGCGCCAGCAGCTCCCACAGACTAGCGGAGACCTACGAGCAGTACTTC. Its translation: CASSSHRLAETYEQYF.

The chain uses TRBV29-1 and TRBJ2-5; the match to TRBD2 covers 13 bases. V lost 7 bases to trimming and J lost 5 bases; unmatched junction nucleotides: 10. Germline V gene sequence: CDR1 SQVTM, CDR2 ANQGSEA. The length of the CDR3 is 15 residues. The CDR3, as DNA: TGCAGCGGGATCAGGACTAGCGGGAGTGGTGAGACCCAGTACTTC. Protein product: CSGIRTSGSGETQYF.

This clonotype was picked up many times. CDR3 in DNA: TGTGCCACTGAATCCGGGACAGGGTTTGCCGGGGAGCTGTTTTTT. Protein: CATESGTGFAGELFF. The genes are TRBV24-1 and TRBJ2-2, with 9 bases lining up with TRBD1. CDR1 and CDR2 from the germline V gene are KGHDR and SFDVKD. The CDR3 is made up of 15 amino acids. V was clipped by 10 bases and J by 6 bases; unmatched bases: 11.

This clonotype was counted many times. The V and J genes are TRBV12-3 or TRBV12-4 and TRBJ1-1, with 12 bases lining up with TRBD1. Losses at the gene ends were 6 bases for V and 4 bases for J; bases not matched to a gene: 12. The CDR3 has 17 residues. DNA for the CDR3: TGTGCCAGCAGAACACCGGGACAGGGGGCTGGGAGCACTGAAGCTTTCTTT. Translation: CASRTPGQGAGSTEAFF.

This clonotype was seen only once. The chain joins TRBV6-1 to TRBJ1-2; D remains ambiguous. Germline assignment: CDR1 MNHNS and CDR2 SASEGT. V lost 4 bases and J 6 bases, leaving 3 bases between the germline ends. The CDR3 is 10 amino acids. CDR3 in amino acids: CASSANGYTF. CDR3 in DNA: TGTGCCAGCAGTGCCAATGGCTACACCTTC.

This clonotype has a count of ten or more. V and J are TRBV11-2 and TRBJ1-2; no firm D call. Trimming pared 2 bases from V and 8 bases from J, leaving 12 bases between. The germline V gene has CDR1 SGHAT and CDR2 FQNNGV. This CDR3 comprises 13 residues. CDR3 nucleotides: TGTGCCAGCAGCTTAAACAGAGCCTTAGGCTACACCTTC. Translation gives CASSLNRALGYTF. Looking up the rest from reference TRBV11-2 and TRBJ1-2 gives the full variable domain: EAGVAQSPRYKIIEKRQSVAFWCNPISGHATLYWYQQILGQGPKLLIQFQNNGVVDDSQLPKDRFSAERLKGVDSTLKIQPAKLEDSAVYLCASSLNRALGYTFGSGTRLTVV.

In its sample, this clonotype was seen many times. This sequence joins TRBV6-5 and TRBJ1-3, with TRBD1 matching over 9 bases. This CDR3 is built from 16 residues. The J segment lost 4 bases and the V segment lost 5 bases, leaving 9 bases of the junction unmatched. The germline V gene encodes CDR1 MNHEY and CDR2 SVGAGI. In nucleotides, the CDR3 is TGTGCCAGCAGTCGTCTGGGGGACAGGGTCGGAAACACCATATATTTT. Translation: CASSRLGDRVGNTIYF.

J is TRBJ2-7 and V is TRBV6-5; 7 nucleotides agree with TRBD1. CDR3 length: 13 residues. J gave up 5 bases and V 2 bases, and 3 bases lay outside the gene matches. Germline V gene sequence: CDR1 MNHEY, CDR2 SVGAGI. Here the CDR3 DNA reads TGTGCCAGCAGTTACCCAACAGGGGACGAGCAGTACTTC. Protein: CASSYPTGDEQYF.

In its sample, this clonotype was seen many times. This sequence joins TRBV7-2 and TRBJ1-2, with TRBD1 matching 8 bases. The J segment lost 1 base and the V segment lost 1 base, leaving 2 bases of the junction unmatched. Germline loops: CDR1 SGHTA, CDR2 FQGNSA. This CDR3 comprises 15 residues. The DNA for the CDR3 is TGTGCCAGCAGCTTAGGGACAGGGCATAACTATGGCTACACCTTC. This translates into CASSLGTGHNYGYTF.

This clonotype appeared a few times. This chain links TRBV27 with TRBJ2-7; TRBD2 is a possible D gene (6 bases). Germline lookup yields CDR1 MNHEY and CDR2 SMNVEV (reference sequence). CDR3 length: 15 residues. Trimming took 4 bases from V and 2 from J, leaving 15 bases between them. This CDR3 is CASSSTGTAPYEQYF. CDR3 sequence (DNA): TGTGCCAGCAGTTCCACCGGGACTGCCCCCTACGAGCAGTACTTC.

This clonotype has at least ten counts. The V gene is TRBV2, the J gene TRBJ2-7, with a possible D match to TRBD1 (6 bases). Germline values: CDR1 SNHLY, CDR2 FYNNEI. Between the trimmed V and J ends, which lost 4 bases and 3 bases, there was a span of 16 bases. The CDR3 is 15 residues long. The CDR3 loop is CASSAGGVGGYEQYF. The DNA for the CDR3 is TGTGCCAGCAGTGCGGGTGGGGTAGGGGGCTACGAGCAGTACTTC.

CDR3 DNA sequence: TGCGCCAGCAGAAGGTTCATGAACACTGAAGCTTTCTTT. Protein product: CASRRFMNTEAFF. The chain is built from TRBV5-1 and TRBJ1-1; unclear D gene. Germline V gene data show CDR1 as SGHRS and CDR2 as YFSETQ. This CDR3 is built from 13 residues. Trimming left V 5 bases short and J 0 bases short, with 8 bases between.

In this sample, this clonotype turned up many times. The rearrangement uses TRBV12-3 or TRBV12-4 and TRBJ1-2, with D possibly matching TRBD1 (5 bases). The CDR3 loop spans 13 amino acids. The V and J ends lost 4 bases and 4 bases respectively, with 10 bases between them. CDR3 bases: TGTGCCAGCAGTTCCGACAGAATCTATGGCTACACCTTC. This translates into CASSSDRIYGYTF.

The V gene is TRBV29-1, the J gene TRBJ2-7; 9 positions match TRBD1. There are 14 residues in the CDR3. Germline V gene lookup returns CDR1 SQVTM and CDR2 ANQGSEA. After removal of 4 bases from V and 1 base from J, the junction contained 5 bases not matched to a gene. The CDR3 sequence is CSVVIGTGSYEQYF. DNA for the CDR3: TGCAGCGTTGTTATAGGGACAGGGTCCTACGAGCAGTACTTC.